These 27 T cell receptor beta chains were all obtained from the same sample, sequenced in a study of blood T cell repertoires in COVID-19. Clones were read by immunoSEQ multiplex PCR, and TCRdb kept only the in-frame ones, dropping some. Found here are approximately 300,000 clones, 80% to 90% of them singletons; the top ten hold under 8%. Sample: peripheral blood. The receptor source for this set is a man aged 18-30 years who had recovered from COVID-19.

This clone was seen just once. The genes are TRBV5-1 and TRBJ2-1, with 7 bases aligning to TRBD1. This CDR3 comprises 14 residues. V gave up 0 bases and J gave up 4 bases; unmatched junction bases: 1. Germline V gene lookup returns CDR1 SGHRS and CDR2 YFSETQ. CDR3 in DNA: TGCGCCAGCAGCTTGGGGACAGGATACAATGAGCAGTTCTTC. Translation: CASSLGTGYNEQFF.

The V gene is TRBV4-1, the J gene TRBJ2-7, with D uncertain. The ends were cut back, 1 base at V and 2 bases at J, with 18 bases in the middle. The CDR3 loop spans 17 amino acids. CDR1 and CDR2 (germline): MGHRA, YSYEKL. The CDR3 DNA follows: TGCGCCAGCAGCCAAGTCCAAGCCGCCGGGTTCCCCTACGAGCAGTACTTC. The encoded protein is CASSQVQAAGFPYEQYF.

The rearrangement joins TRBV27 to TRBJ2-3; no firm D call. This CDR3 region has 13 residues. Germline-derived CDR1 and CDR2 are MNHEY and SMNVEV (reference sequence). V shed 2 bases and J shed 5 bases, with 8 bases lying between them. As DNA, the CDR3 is TGTGCCAGCAGTTTAACCCGGTTAGATACGCAGTATTTT. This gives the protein CASSLTRLDTQYF.

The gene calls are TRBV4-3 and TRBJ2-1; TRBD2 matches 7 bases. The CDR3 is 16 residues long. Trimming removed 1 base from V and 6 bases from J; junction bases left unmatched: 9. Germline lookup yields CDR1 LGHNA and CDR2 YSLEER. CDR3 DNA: TGCGCCAGCAGCCAAGGTGGGTCCCTAGCGGCCAATGAGCAGTTCTTC. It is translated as CASSQGGSLAANEQFF.

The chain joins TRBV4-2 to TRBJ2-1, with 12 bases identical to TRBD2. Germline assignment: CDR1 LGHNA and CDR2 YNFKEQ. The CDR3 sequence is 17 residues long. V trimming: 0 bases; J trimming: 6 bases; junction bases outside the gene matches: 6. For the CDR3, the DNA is TGTGCCAGCAGCCAAGATATGCTAGCGGGAGGGCTCAATGAGCAGTTCTTC. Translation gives CASSQDMLAGGLNEQFF.

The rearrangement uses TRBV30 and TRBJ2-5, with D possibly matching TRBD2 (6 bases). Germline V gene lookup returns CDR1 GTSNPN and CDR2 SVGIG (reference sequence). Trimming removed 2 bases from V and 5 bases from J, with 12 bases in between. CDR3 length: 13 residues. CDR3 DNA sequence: TGTGCCTGGAGTCAGGAGGGCTGGGAGACCCAGTACTTC. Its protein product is CAWSQEGWETQYF.

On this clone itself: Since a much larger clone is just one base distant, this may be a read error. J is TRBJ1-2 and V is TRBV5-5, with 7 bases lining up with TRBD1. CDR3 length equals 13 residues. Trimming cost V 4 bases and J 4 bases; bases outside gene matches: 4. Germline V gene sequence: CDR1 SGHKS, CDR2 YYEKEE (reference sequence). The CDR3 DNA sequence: TGTGCCAGCAGCCCAGACAGGGCCTATGGCTACACCTTC. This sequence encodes CASSPDRAYGYTF.

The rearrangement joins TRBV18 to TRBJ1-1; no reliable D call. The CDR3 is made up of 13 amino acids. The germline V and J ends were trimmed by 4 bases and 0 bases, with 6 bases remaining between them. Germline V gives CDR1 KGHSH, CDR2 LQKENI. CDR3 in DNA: TGTGCCAGCTCACTCAGGATGAACACTGAAGCTTTCTTT. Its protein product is CASSLRMNTEAFF.

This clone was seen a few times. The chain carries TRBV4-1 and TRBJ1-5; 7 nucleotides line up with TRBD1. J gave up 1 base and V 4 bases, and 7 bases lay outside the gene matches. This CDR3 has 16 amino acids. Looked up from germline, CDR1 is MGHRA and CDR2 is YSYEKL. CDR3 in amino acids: CASSLFPTGSNQPQHF. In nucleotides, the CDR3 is TGCGCCAGCAGCCTTTTTCCGACAGGGAGCAATCAGCCCCAGCATTTT.

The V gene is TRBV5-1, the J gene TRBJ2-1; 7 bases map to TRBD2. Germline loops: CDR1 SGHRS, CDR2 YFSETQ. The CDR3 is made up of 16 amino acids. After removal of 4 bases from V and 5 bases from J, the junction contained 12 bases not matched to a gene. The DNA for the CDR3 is TGCGCCAGCAGCCCCGAAAGCGGACTAGACAACAATGAGCAGTTCTTC. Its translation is CASSPESGLDNNEQFF.

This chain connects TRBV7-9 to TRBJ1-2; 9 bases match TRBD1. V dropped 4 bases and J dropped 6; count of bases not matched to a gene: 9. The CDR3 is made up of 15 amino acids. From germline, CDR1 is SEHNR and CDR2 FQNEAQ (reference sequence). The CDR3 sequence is CASSSNRGPRDGYTF. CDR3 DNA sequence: TGTGCCAGCAGCTCCAACAGGGGGCCCCGGGATGGCTACACCTTC.

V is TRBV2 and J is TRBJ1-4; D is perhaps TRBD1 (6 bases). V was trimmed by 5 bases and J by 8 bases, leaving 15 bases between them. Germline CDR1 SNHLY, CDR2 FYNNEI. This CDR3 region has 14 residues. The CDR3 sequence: CASSSRGGEEKLFF. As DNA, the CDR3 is TGTGCCAGCAGTTCCAGGGGTGGGGAAGAAAAACTGTTTTTT.

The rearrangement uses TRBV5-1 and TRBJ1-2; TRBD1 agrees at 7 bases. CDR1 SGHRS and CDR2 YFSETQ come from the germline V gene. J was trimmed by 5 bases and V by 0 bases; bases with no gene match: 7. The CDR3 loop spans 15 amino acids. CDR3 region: CASSLAAQGGYGYTF. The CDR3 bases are TGCGCCAGCAGCTTGGCGGCGCAGGGGGGATATGGCTACACCTTC.

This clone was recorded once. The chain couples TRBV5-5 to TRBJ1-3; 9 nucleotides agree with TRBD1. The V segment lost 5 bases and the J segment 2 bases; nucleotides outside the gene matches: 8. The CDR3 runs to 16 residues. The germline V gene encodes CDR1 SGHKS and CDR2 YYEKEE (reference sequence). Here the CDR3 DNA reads TGTGCCAGCAGTTCCACTGACAGGGGGACTGGAAACACCATATATTTT. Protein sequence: CASSSTDRGTGNTIYF. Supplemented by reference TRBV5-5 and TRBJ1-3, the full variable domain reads DAGVTQSPTHLIKTRGQQVTLRCSPISGHKSVSWYQQVLGQGPQFIFQYYEKEERGRGNFPDRFSARQFPNYSSELNVNALLLGDSALYLCASSSTDRGTGNTIYFGEGSWLTVV.

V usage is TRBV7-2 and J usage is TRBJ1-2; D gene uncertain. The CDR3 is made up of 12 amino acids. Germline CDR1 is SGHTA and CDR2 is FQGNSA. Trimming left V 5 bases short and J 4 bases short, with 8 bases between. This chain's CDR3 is CASSARGYGYTF. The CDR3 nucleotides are TGTGCCAGCAGCGCCCGGGGCTATGGCTACACCTTC.

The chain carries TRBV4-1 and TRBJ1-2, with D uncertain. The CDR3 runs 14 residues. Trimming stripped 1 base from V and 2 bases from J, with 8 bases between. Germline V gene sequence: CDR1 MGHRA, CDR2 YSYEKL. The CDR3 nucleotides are TGCGCCAGCAGCCAAGTTTGGGAGAACTATGGCTACACCTTC. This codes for CASSQVWENYGYTF.

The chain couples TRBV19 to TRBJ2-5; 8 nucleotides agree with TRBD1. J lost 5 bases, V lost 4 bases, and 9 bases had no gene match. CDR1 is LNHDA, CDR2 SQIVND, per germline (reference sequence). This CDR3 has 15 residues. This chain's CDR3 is CASSTIQGAWETQYF. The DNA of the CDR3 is TGTGCCAGTAGTACCATCCAGGGGGCGTGGGAGACCCAGTACTTC.

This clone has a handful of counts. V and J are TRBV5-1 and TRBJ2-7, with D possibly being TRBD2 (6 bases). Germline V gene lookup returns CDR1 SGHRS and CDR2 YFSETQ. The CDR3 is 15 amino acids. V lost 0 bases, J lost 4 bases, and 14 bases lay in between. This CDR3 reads CASSLASAKTYEQYF. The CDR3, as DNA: TGCGCCAGCAGCTTGGCTAGCGCAAAAACTTACGAGCAGTACTTC.

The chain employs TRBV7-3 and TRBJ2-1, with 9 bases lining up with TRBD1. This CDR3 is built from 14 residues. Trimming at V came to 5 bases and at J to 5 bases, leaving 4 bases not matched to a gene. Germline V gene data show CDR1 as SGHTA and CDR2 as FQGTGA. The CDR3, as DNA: TGTGCCAGCAGCCCCGGACAGGGGCACAATGAGCAGTTCTTC. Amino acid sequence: CASSPGQGHNEQFF.

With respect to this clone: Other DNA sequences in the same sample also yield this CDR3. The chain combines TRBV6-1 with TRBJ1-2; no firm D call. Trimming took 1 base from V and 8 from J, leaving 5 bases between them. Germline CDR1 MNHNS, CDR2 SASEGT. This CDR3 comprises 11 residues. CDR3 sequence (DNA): TGTGCCAGCAGTGAAGGAGGCGGCTACACCTTC. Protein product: CASSEGGGYTF.

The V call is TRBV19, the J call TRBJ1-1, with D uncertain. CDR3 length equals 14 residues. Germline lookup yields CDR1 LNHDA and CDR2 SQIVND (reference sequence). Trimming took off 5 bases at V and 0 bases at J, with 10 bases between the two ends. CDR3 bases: TGTGCCAGTAGTTGGGCGGGGATGAACACTGAAGCTTTCTTT. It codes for CASSWAGMNTEAFF.

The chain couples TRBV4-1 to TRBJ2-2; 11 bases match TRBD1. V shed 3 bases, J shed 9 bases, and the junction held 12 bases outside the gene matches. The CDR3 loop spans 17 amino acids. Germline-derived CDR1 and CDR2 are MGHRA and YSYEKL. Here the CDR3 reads CASSHDSGTGGGRELFF. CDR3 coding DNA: TGCGCCAGCAGCCATGACTCCGGGACAGGGGGAGGCAGGGAGCTGTTTTTT.

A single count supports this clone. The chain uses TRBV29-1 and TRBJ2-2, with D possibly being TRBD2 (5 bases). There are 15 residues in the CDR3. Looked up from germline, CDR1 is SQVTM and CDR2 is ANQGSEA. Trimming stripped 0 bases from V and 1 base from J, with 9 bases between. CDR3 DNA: TGCAGCGTTGAAGACGGGAAACGGAACACCGGGGAGCTGTTTTTT. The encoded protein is CSVEDGKRNTGELFF.

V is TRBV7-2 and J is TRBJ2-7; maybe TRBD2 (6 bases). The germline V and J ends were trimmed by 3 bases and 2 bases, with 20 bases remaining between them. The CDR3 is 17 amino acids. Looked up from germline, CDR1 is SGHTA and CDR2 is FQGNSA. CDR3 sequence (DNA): TGTGCCAGCAGCTTGGTCTCGGACGGCCGGGGGACCTACGAGCAGTACTTC. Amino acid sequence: CASSLVSDGRGTYEQYF.

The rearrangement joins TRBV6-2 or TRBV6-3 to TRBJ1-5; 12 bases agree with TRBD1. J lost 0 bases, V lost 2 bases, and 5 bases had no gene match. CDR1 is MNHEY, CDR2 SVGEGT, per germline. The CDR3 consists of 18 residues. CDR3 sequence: CASSYGDRGPGSNQPQHF. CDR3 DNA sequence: TGTGCCAGCAGTTACGGGGACAGGGGGCCTGGTAGCAATCAGCCCCAGCATTTT.

The CDR3, as DNA: TGCGCCAGCAGCCTGGGACAGGGGGCAGCTAATGAAAAACTGTTTTTT. It specifies CASSLGQGAANEKLFF. The V gene is TRBV5-1, the J gene TRBJ1-4; 12 positions agree with TRBD1. Germline CDR1 reads SGHRS; CDR2 reads YFSETQ. This CDR3 is built from 16 residues. The V and J ends lost 4 bases and 3 bases, in that order; junction bases with no gene match: 4.

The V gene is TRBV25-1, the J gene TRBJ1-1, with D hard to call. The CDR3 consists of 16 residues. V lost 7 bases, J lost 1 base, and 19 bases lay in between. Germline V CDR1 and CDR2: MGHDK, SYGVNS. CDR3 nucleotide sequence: TGTGCCAGCACCGCCGCCCGCGGATTAGGGAACACTGAAGCTTTCTTT. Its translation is CASTAARGLGNTEAFF. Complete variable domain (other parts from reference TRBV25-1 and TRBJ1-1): EADIYQTPRYLVIGTGKKITLECSQTMGHDKMYWYQQDPGMELHLIHYSYGVNSTEKGDLSSESTVSRIRTEHFPLTLESARPSHTSQYLCASTAARGLGNTEAFFGQGTRLTVV.